This T cell receptor beta chain was sequenced during a study of cytomegalovirus exposure and HLA in healthy donors. With 60 Vbeta and 13 Jbeta primers, the PCR was carried out. Libraries were prepared by immunoSEQ multiplex PCR; TCRdb keeps only in-frame clonotypes and omits some of them. There are more than 95,000 clones in the sample; 83% occur only once, and around 19% lies in the top ten. The clonotype originates from a man between 18 and 29 years old in good health and CMV-seropositive. The sample was PBMCs.

The DNA for the CDR3 is TGTGCCAGCAGCGGGGGGGACAGCTACGAGCAGTACTTC. Protein sequence: CASSGGDSYEQYF. The chain carries TRBV9 and TRBJ2-7; D is perhaps TRBD1 (7 bases). The CDR3 consists of 13 residues. V gave up 3 bases and J gave up 3 bases, with 10 bases separating them. The germline V gene has CDR1 SGDLS and CDR2 YYNGEE.